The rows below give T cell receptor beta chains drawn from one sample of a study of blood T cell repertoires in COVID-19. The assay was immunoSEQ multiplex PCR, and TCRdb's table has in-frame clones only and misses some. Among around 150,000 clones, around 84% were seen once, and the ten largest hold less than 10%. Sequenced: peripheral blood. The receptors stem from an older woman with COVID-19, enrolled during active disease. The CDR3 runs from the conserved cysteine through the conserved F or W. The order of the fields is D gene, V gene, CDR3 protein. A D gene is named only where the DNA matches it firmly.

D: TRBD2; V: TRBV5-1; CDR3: CASSLPSGRASTDTQYF
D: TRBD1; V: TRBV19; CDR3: CASSTQGQGGNQPQHF
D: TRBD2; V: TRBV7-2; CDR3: CASSLRGGYNTGELFF
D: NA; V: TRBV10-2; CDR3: CASSESDTDNSPLHF
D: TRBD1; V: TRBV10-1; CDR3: CASSDRGINEQYF
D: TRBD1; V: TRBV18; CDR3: CASSPPGTDRDRANYGYTF
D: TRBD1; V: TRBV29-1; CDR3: CSGRDRLNTGELFF
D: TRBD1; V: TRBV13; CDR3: CASSLATGVIMNTEAFF
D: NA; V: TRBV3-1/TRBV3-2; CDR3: CASSQLGQLRETQYF
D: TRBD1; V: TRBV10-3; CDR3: CAISVDRGTEAFF
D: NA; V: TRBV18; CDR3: CASSSAGADQPQHF
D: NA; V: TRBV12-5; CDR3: CASGPRSSFYGYTF
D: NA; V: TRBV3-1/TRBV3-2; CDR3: CASSQGQAYQETQYF
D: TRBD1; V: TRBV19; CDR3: CASSAVDRVPNEKLFF
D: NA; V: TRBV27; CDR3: CASSVQFTYEQYF
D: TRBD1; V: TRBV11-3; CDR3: CASSFRGRINEQFF